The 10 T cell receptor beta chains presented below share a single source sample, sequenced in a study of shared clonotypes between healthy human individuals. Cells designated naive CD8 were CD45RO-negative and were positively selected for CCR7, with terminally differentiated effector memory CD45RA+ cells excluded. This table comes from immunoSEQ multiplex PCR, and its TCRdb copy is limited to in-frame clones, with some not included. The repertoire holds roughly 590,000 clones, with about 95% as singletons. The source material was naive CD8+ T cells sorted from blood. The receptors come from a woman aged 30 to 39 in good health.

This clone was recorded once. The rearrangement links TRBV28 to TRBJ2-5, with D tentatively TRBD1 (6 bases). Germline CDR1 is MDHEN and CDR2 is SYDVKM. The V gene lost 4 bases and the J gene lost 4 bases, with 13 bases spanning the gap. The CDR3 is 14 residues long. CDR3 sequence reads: CASSSTGYRETQYF. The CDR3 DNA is TGTGCCAGCAGTTCCACAGGGTATCGAGAGACCCAGTACTTC.

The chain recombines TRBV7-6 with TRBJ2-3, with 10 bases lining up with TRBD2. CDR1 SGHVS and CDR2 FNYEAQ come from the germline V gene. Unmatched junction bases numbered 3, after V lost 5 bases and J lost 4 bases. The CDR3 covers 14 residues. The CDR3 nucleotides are TGTGCCAGCAGCGCTAGCGGGAGCTCAGATACGCAGTATTTT. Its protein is CASSASGSSDTQYF. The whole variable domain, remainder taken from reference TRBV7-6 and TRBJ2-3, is GAGVSQSPRYKVTKRGQDVALRCDPISGHVSLYWYRQALGQGPEFLTYFNYEAQQDKSGLPNDRFSAERPEGSISTLTIQRTEQRDSAMYRCASSASGSSDTQYFGPGTRLTVL.

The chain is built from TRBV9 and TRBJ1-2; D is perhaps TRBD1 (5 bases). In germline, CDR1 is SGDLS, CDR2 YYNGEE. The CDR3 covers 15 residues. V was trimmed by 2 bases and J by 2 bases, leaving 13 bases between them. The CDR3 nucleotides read TGTGCCAGCAGCGTCGGACGGGGGAAGAACTATGGCTACACCTTC. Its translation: CASSVGRGKNYGYTF.

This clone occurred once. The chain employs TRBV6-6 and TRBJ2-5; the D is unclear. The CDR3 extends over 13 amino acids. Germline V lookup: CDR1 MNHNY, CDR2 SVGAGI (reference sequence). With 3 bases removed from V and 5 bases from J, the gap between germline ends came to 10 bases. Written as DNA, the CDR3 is TGTGCCAGCAGTTATAGGCCCCTGGAGACCCAGTACTTC. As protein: CASSYRPLETQYF.

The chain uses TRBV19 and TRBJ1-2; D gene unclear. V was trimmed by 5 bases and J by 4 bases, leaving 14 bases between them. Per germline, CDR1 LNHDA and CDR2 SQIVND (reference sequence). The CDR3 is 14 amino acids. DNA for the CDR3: TGTGCCAGTAGTCCAGCGCCGAACAGCTATGGCTACACCTTC. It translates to CASSPAPNSYGYTF.

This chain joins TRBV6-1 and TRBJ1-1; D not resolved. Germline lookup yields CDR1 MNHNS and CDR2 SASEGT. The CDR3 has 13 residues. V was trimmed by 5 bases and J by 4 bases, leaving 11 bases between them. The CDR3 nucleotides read TGTGCCAGCAGTTCGGTGAAGGGCACTGAAGCTTTCTTT. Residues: CASSSVKGTEAFF.

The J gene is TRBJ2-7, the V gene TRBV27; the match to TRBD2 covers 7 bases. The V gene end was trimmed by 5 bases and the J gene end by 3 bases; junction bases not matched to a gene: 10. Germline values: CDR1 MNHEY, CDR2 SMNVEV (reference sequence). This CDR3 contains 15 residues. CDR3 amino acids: CASSGGGLGVYEQYF. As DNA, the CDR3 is TGTGCCAGCAGTGGGGGAGGACTAGGAGTCTACGAGCAGTACTTC.

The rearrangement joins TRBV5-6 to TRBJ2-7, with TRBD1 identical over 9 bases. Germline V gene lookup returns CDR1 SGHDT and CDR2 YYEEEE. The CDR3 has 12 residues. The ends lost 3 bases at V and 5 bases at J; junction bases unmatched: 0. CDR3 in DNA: TGTGCCAGCAGCTGGACAGGGGACGAGCAGTACTTC. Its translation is CASSWTGDEQYF.

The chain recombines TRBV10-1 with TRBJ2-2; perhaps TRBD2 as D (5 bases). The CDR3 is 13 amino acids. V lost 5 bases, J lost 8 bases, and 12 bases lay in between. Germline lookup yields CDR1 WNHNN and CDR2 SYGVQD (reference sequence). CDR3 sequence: CASSPEGIGELFF. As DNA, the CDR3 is TGCGCCAGCAGTCCAGAGGGTATAGGGGAGCTGTTTTTT.

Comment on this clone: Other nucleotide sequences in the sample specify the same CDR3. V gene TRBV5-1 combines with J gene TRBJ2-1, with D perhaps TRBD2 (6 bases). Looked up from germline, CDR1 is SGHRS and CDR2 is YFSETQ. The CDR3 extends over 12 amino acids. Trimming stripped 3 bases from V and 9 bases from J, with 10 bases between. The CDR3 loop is CASSWAGGEQFF. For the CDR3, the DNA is TGCGCCAGCAGCTGGGCCGGGGGTGAGCAGTTCTTC. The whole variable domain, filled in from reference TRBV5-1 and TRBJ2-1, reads KAGVTQTPRYLIKTRGQQVTLSCSPISGHRSVSWYQQTPGQGLQFLFEYFSETQRNKGNFPGRFSGRQFSNSRSEMNVSTLELGDSALYLCASSWAGGEQFFGPGTRLTVL.